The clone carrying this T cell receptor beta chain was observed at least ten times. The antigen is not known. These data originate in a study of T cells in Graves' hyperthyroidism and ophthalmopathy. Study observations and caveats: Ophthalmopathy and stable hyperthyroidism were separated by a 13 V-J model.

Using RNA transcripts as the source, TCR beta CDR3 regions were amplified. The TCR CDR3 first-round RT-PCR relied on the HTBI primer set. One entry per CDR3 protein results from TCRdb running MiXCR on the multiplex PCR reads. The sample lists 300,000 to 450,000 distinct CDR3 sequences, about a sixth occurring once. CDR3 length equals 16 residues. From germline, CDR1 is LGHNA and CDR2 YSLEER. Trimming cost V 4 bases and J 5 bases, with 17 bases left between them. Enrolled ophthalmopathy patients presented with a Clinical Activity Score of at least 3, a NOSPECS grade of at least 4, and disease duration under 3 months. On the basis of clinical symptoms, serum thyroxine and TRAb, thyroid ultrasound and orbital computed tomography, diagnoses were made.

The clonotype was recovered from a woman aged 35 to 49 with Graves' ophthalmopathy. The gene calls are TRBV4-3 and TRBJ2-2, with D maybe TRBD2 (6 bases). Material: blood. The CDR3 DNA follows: TGCGCCAGCAGCCCCCATAGCGGAGTAGGGACCGGGGAGCTGTTTTTT. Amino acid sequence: CASSPHSGVGTGELFF.